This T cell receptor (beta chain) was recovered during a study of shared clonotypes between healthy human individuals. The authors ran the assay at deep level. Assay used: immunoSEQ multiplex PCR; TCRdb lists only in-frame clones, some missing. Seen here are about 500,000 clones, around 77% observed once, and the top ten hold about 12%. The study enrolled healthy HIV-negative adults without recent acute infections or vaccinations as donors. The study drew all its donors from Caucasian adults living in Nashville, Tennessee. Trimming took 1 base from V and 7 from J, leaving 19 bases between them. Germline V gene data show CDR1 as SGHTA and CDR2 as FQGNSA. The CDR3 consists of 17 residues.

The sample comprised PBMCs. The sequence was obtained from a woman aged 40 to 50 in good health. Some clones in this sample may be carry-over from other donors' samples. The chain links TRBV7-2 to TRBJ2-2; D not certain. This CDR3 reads CASSLGPPGRHDGELFF. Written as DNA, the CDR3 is TGTGCCAGCAGCTTAGGGCCGCCGGGCCGCCACGACGGGGAGCTGTTTTTT.